The rows below give T cell receptor beta chains drawn from one sample of a study of blood T cells in healthy people across ages. TCRdb redid the calling of the 5' RACE reads with MiXCR, one entry per CDR3 protein. The sample contains more than 500,000 distinct CDR3 sequences, 25% to 30% of which appear only once. Sequenced: blood. These receptors originate from a woman in her 70s in good health. Each CDR3 is given with its conserved first and last residue. The order of the fields is V gene, D gene, J gene, clone size, CDR3 protein, CDR3 DNA. The D gene is left open where the match is weak. Clone size is given for some rows only: seen once, a few or many times, or a class if the clone is expanded.

TRBV20-1	TRBD1	TRBJ1-1	.	CSARGQGAMNTEAFF	TGCAGTGCTAGAGGTCAGGGGGCAATGAACACTGAAGCTTTCTTT
TRBV29-1	.	TRBJ2-5	.	CSVEETQCF	TGCAGCGTTGAGGAGACCCAGTGCTTC
TRBV5-1	.	TRBJ1-4	few	CASSFDSNEKLFF	TGCGCCAGCAGCTTCGACAGTAATGAAAAACTGTTTTTT
TRBV5-1	TRBD2	TRBJ2-3	few	CASSTSGGIVDTQYF	TGCGCCAGCAGCACTAGCGGGGGGATCGTAGATACGCAGTATTTT
TRBV20-1	TRBD2	TRBJ2-1	once	CSAHFGAGTSGSRPDEQFF	TGCAGTGCTCATTTCGGAGCCGGGACTAGCGGGAGTCGGCCGGATGAGCAGTTCTTC
TRBV7-2	.	TRBJ2-5	few	CASSLAGGSETQYF	TGTGCCAGCAGCTTAGCAGGGGGGTCGGAGACCCAGTACTTC
TRBV7-2	.	TRBJ2-5	.	CASSLRRYQETQYF	TGTGCCAGCAGCTTACGGAGGTACCAAGAGACCCAGTACTTC
TRBV7-3	.	TRBJ2-5	many	CASSLGSMAGMVETQYF	TGTGCCAGCAGCTTAGGATCCATGGCGGGGATGGTTGAGACCCAGTACTTC
TRBV21-1	.	TRBJ2-7	few	CASGNTVLYSYEQYF	TGTGCCAGCGGGAACACAGTGCTCTACTCCTACGAGCAGTACTTC
TRBV20-1	TRBD1	TRBJ2-7	.	CSAKTLTGSYEQYF	TGCAGTGCCAAAACCCTGACAGGGTCATACGAGCAGTACTTC
TRBV29-1	TRBD2	TRBJ2-4	once	CSAQPSGKGNIQYF	TGCAGCGCCCAACCTAGCGGGAAGGGAAACATTCAGTACTTC
TRBV5-5	.	TRBJ2-7	.	CASSSRIWGHEQYF	TGTGCCAGCAGCTCCCGAATATGGGGCCACGAGCAGTACTTC
TRBV7-2	.	TRBJ1-2	.	CASFTGTSGYTF	TGTGCCAGCTTTACCGGGACTAGTGGCTACACCTTC
TRBV2	.	TRBJ2-1	.	CASTQWRDNYNEQFF	TGTGCCAGCACTCAGTGGCGGGACAACTACAATGAGCAGTTCTTC
TRBV20-1	.	TRBJ2-3	few	CSARPAKDFTDTQYF	TGCAGTGCGAGACCGGCAAAAGATTTCACAGATACGCAGTATTTT
TRBV2	.	TRBJ2-7	.	CASRFRDEQYF	TGTGCCAGCAGATTCCGGGACGAGCAGTACTTC
TRBV27	.	TRBJ2-1	.	CASRRVSSYNEQFF	TGTGCCAGCCGGAGGGTAAGCTCCTACAATGAGCAGTTCTTC
TRBV7-2	.	TRBJ1-6	.	CASSTTGRSPLHF	TGTGCCAGCAGCACCACAGGGCGTTCACCCCTCCACTTT
TRBV19	.	TRBJ2-5	.	CASSRMANGETQYF	TGTGCCAGTAGTAGGATGGCCAACGGGGAGACCCAGTACTTC
TRBV9	.	TRBJ2-3	.	CASSVGRTDTQYF	TGTGCCAGCAGCGTAGGTCGCACAGATACGCAGTATTTT
TRBV20-1	.	TRBJ2-1	.	CSALRDLTQFF	TGCAGTGCCTTACGGGACTTGACCCAGTTCTTC
TRBV6-5	TRBD2	TRBJ2-1	.	CASSYTLAGATSYNEQFF	TGTGCCAGCAGTTACACACTAGCGGGGGCCACCTCCTACAATGAGCAGTTCTTC
TRBV21-1	.	TRBJ2-7	.	CASSPPWSSSLVSPYEQYF	TGTGCCAGCAGCCCCCCTTGGAGCTCCTCGCTCGTAAGTCCCTACGAGCAGTACTTC
TRBV20-1	TRBD2	TRBJ2-1	.	CSAPGLAGGHEQFF	TGCAGTGCCCCGGGACTAGCGGGGGGACATGAGCAGTTCTTC
TRBV7-2	TRBD1	TRBJ1-2	.	CASRRDRRFYGYTF	TGTGCCAGCAGGAGGGACAGAAGGTTCTATGGCTACACCTTC
TRBV4-2	.	TRBJ2-1	.	CASSRPGPERNEQFF	TGTGCCAGCAGCAGACCGGGCCCAGAGCGGAATGAGCAGTTCTTC
TRBV7-2	TRBD2	TRBJ2-7	.	CASSLIAGGPLYEQYF	TGTGCCAGCAGCTTAATAGCGGGGGGGCCCCTCTACGAGCAGTACTTC
TRBV12-5	TRBD1	TRBJ2-5	many	CASGPDRGRRGETQYF	TGTGCTAGTGGTCCCGACAGGGGCCGGAGAGGAGAGACCCAGTACTTC
TRBV20-1	.	TRBJ2-1	.	CSAQLGGRHEQFF	TGCAGTGCCCAACTCGGGGGGCGGCATGAGCAGTTCTTC
TRBV20-1	.	TRBJ2-5	.	CSARAGTEQETQYF	TGCAGTGCTAGGGCCGGGACGGAGCAAGAGACCCAGTACTTC
TRBV7-2	.	TRBJ1-4	few	CASSLGGSGATNEKLFF	TGTGCCAGCAGCTTAGGGGGTTCGGGTGCAACTAATGAAAAACTGTTTTTT
TRBV4-3	TRBD2	TRBJ2-7	.	CASSQDKGTSGGFEQYF	TGCGCCAGCAGCCAAGATAAGGGGACTAGCGGGGGGTTCGAGCAGTACTTC
TRBV6-2/TRBV6-3	.	TRBJ2-5	many	CASSYGGTQYF	TGTGCCAGCAGTTACGGGGGGACCCAGTACTTC
TRBV5-1	.	TRBJ2-5	many	CASSGRGSQETQYF	TGCGCCAGCTCTGGGCGGGGATCCCAAGAGACCCAGTACTTC
TRBV25-1	.	TRBJ2-5	few	CASSADGKETQYF	TGTGCCAGCAGTGCGGACGGTAAAGAGACCCAGTACTTC